The 14 T cell receptor beta chains presented below share a single source sample, sequenced in a study of blood T cell repertoires in COVID-19. Sequencing was performed with immunoSEQ multiplex PCR; in TCRdb, only in-frame clones are kept and a portion is missing. The sample includes roughly 200,000 clones, around 82% of them seen just once. Sample: PBMCs or T cells enriched from blood (not recorded which). The receptors were gathered from a woman aged 45-59 years who had been exposed to COVID-19.

V gene TRBV5-6 combines with J gene TRBJ2-7, with TRBD2 identical over 7 bases. From germline, CDR1 is SGHDT and CDR2 YYEEEE. The CDR3 runs 15 residues. The V segment lost 0 bases and the J segment 5 bases; nucleotides outside the gene matches: 8. The CDR3 sequence is CASSLEQRGGDEQYF. Here the CDR3 DNA reads TGTGCCAGCAGCTTGGAACAGCGGGGAGGGGACGAGCAGTACTTC.

The rearrangement uses TRBV27 and TRBJ2-7, with TRBD1 as a possible D gene (5 bases). The CDR3 runs to 15 residues. The V gene's germline CDR1 is MNHEY and CDR2 SMNVEV (reference sequence). The ends were cut back, 5 bases at V and 0 bases at J, with 14 bases in the middle. The CDR3 nucleotides read TGTGCCAGCAGTCCGACAGACTTTAGCTCCTACGAGCAGTACTTC. It encodes CASSPTDFSSYEQYF.

The V gene is TRBV9, the J gene TRBJ1-2, with TRBD1 matching over 8 bases. This CDR3 comprises 15 residues. The V gene end was trimmed by 3 bases and the J gene end by 4 bases; junction bases not matched to a gene: 8. CDR1 and CDR2 from the germline V gene are SGDLS and YYNGEE. The CDR3 nucleotides are TGTGCCAGCAGCGCTGGACAGGGCCCCGCCTATGGCTACACCTTC. This sequence encodes CASSAGQGPAYGYTF.

V usage is TRBV7-2 and J usage is TRBJ1-5; no clear D. This CDR3 region has 14 residues. The ends were cut back, 6 bases at V and 4 bases at J, with 13 bases in the middle. Germline V gene data show CDR1 as SGHTA and CDR2 as FQGNSA. CDR3 protein: CASSKAEGNQPQHF. In DNA, the CDR3 is TGTGCCAGCAGTAAAGCGGAGGGAAATCAGCCCCAGCATTTT.

The chain couples TRBV10-3 to TRBJ1-4; D perhaps matches TRBD1 (5 bases). CDR1 is ENHRY, CDR2 SYGVKD, per germline. V shed 0 bases and J shed 5 bases, with 10 bases lying between them. The CDR3 covers 15 residues. The chain's CDR3 is CAISESGQQNEKLFF. DNA of the CDR3: TGTGCCATCAGTGAGTCGGGGCAGCAGAATGAAAAACTGTTTTTT.

The rearrangement joins TRBV27 to TRBJ1-1; D is perhaps TRBD1 (6 bases). The CDR3 contains 17 residues. Between the trimmed V and J ends, which lost 2 bases and 0 bases, there was a span of 16 bases. Germline CDR1 reads MNHEY; CDR2 reads SMNVEV (reference sequence). CDR3 DNA sequence: TGTGCCAGCAGTTTAGGGGGCCCAACAATTATGAACACTGAAGCTTTCTTT. Translation: CASSLGGPTIMNTEAFF.

The chain combines TRBV2 with TRBJ2-7; 8 bases are a match to TRBD1. Losses at the gene ends were 6 bases for V and 4 bases for J; bases not matched to a gene: 11. The CDR3 contains 15 residues. Per the germline V gene, CDR1 is SNHLY and CDR2 is FYNNEI. CDR3: CASSLTGAYGYEQYF. The CDR3 region has the DNA TGTGCCAGCAGCCTGACAGGGGCCTATGGGTACGAGCAGTACTTC.

The chain joins TRBV5-4 to TRBJ1-5; 9 nucleotides match TRBD1. V was clipped by 0 bases and J by 1 base; unmatched bases: 8. CDR3 size: 18 residues. Germline lookup yields CDR1 SGHNT and CDR2 YYREEE (reference sequence). DNA of the CDR3: TGTGCCAGCAGCTTGGGACAGGGGGGTTGGCGGAGCAATCAGCCCCAGCATTTT. Translation: CASSLGQGGWRSNQPQHF.

The chain carries TRBV19 and TRBJ1-3; D is uncertain. CDR1 is LNHDA and CDR2 is SQIVND in the germline V gene (reference sequence). V lost 3 bases to trimming and J lost 2 bases, with 8 bases between them. The CDR3 contains 14 residues. The CDR3 region is CASSIGSAGNTIYF. In DNA, the CDR3 is TGTGCCAGTAGTATTGGGAGCGCTGGAAACACCATATATTTT.

In nucleotides, the CDR3 is TGTGCCAGTAGTATCACAAAAGGACAGGGGAGGAAGAATGAGCAGTTCTTC. Translated, it gives CASSITKGQGRKNEQFF. The J gene is TRBJ2-1, the V gene TRBV19; the match to TRBD1 covers 9 bases. The germline V gene has CDR1 LNHDA and CDR2 SQIVND (reference sequence). The CDR3 extends over 17 amino acids. J was trimmed by 7 bases and V by 3 bases; bases with no gene match: 13.

CDR3 loop: CASSYSTGQGQETQYF. The CDR3 DNA reads as TGTGCCAGCAGTTACAGCACGGGACAGGGTCAAGAGACCCAGTACTTC. The gene calls are TRBV6-5 and TRBJ2-5; 9 bases map to TRBD1. The CDR3 runs 16 residues. V was clipped by 2 bases and J by 2 bases; unmatched bases: 6. CDR1 is MNHEY and CDR2 is SVGAGI in the germline V gene.

V usage is TRBV10-1 and J usage is TRBJ2-3, with 8 bases identical to TRBD2. Germline trimming cut 0 bases from V and 2 bases from J; bases unmatched to any gene: 4. Germline CDR1 reads WNHNN; CDR2 reads SYGVQD (reference sequence). CDR3 length: 16 residues. The CDR3 DNA reads as TGCGCCAGCAGTGAGTCCCAGCGGGGGACCACAGATACGCAGTATTTT. Translation: CASSESQRGTTDTQYF.

DNA of the CDR3: TGTGCCAGCTCCCTCGGGGGCTCTGGAAACACCATATATTTT. This sequence encodes CASSLGGSGNTIYF. J is TRBJ1-3 and V is TRBV28, with D maybe TRBD1 (5 bases). With 8 bases removed from V and 0 bases from J, the gap between germline ends came to 11 bases. CDR3 size: 14 residues. CDR1 is MDHEN and CDR2 is SYDVKM in the germline V gene.

V gene TRBV18 combines with J gene TRBJ1-4; 7 positions agree with TRBD1. This CDR3 contains 14 residues. The V gene's germline CDR1 is KGHSH and CDR2 LQKENI. V shed 3 bases and J 8 bases; nucleotides not matched to a gene: 6. CDR3 amino acids: CASSPTGSGEKLFF. The CDR3 DNA is TGTGCCAGCTCACCGACAGGGTCGGGAGAAAAACTGTTTTTT.